Below, 25 T cell receptor beta chains from the same sample are listed, as sequenced in a study of blood T cells in healthy people across ages. Then a second PCR, running about 6 to 11 cycles, was carried out with a sample-barcoded 5' primer and a J-beta primer mix. A single record per CDR3 protein comes from TCRdb applying MiXCR to the 5' RACE reads. Here the sample spans around 2 million distinct CDR3 sequences, roughly two fifths being singletons. What was sequenced was blood. All receptors derive from a human donor in good health.

As regards this clonotype: Its ends do not fully match the called genes, so a read error is possible. V is TRBV6-4 and J is TRBJ2-3; a weak D match, TRBD1 (6 bases). The CDR3 length is 13 residues. Per the germline V gene, CDR1 is MRHNA and CDR2 is SNTAGT. The CDR3 DNA reads as TGTACCAGCAGTAGCTACAGGGCAGATACGCAGTATTTT. Translated, it gives CTSSSYRADTQYF.

This clonotype was seen a single time. The chain recombines TRBV20-1 with TRBJ1-1; perhaps TRBD1 as D (6 bases). The CDR3 totals 14 residues. Trimming stripped 0 bases from V and 6 bases from J, with 14 bases between. Germline CDR1 reads DFQATT; CDR2 reads SNEGSKA (reference sequence). CDR3 sequence (DNA): TGCAGTGCTAGAGATTTGGGACACCTCGCTGAAGCTTTCTTT. Its protein is CSARDLGHLAEAFF.

This clonotype occurred once. The CDR3 DNA reads TGTGCCAGCAGTTACGACAGGCCGGTGGTTAATGAGCAGTTCTTC. Its translation: CASSYDRPVVNEQFF. The chain joins TRBV7-2 to TRBJ2-1; maybe TRBD1 (6 bases). Germline loops: CDR1 SGHTA, CDR2 FQGNSA. The CDR3 consists of 15 residues. The V gene lost 6 bases and the J gene lost 7 bases, with 19 bases spanning the gap.

Only a few counts were recorded for this clonotype. A read error may account for a junction end that differs from germline. The chain uses TRBV4-2 and TRBJ1-1; D unclear. Germline V gives CDR1 LGHNA, CDR2 YNFKEQ. This CDR3 contains 15 residues. The CDR3, as DNA: TGTGCCAGCAGCCAAGAAGGGCGGATGAACACTGAAACTTTCTTT. Its translation is CASSQEGRMNTETFF.

The chain has TRBV28 and TRBJ1-5; D gene uncertain. This CDR3 is built from 15 residues. Trimming took off 7 bases at V and 4 bases at J, with 17 bases between the two ends. Germline lookup yields CDR1 MDHEN and CDR2 SYDVKM. CDR3 loop: CASTTIATENQPQHF. CDR3 nucleotides: TGTGCCAGCACCACCATAGCCACGGAAAATCAGCCCCAGCATTTT.

The chain combines TRBV29-1 with TRBJ2-3; TRBD2 matches 11 bases. The CDR3 is 15 residues long. With V trimmed by 3 bases and J by 8 bases, 10 bases remained unmatched. Germline loops: CDR1 SQVTM, CDR2 ANQGSEA. CDR3 residues: CSVEGLAGGSGTQYF. The CDR3, as DNA: TGCAGCGTTGAGGGTCTAGCGGGGGGATCGGGTACGCAGTATTTT.

A few counts support this clonotype. V gene TRBV7-9 combines with J gene TRBJ2-1; tentatively, D is TRBD2 (6 bases). In germline, CDR1 is SEHNR, CDR2 FQNEAQ (reference sequence). V was trimmed by 4 bases and J by 5 bases, leaving 15 bases between them. The CDR3 is made up of 15 amino acids. In DNA form, the CDR3 reads TGTGCCAGCAGCTCGGGGGACCGCAGGAACAATGAGCAGTTCTTC. Translating it yields CASSSGDRRNNEQFF.

The chain combines TRBV20-1 with TRBJ1-5, with unresolved D. This CDR3 is built from 14 residues. The V end lost 0 bases, the J end lost 4 bases, and 10 bases lay between the germline ends. Germline CDR1 DFQATT, CDR2 SNEGSKA (reference sequence). CDR3 coding DNA: TGCAGTGCTAGAGATTGGGGTAGGAATCAGCCCCAGCATTTT. It is translated as CSARDWGRNQPQHF.

V gene TRBV4-3 combines with J gene TRBJ1-2; maybe TRBD1 (6 bases). The CDR3 is 19 residues long. V was clipped by 2 bases and J by 1 base, with 23 bases between them. Per germline, CDR1 LGHNA and CDR2 YSLEER. The DNA for the CDR3 is TGCGCCAGCAGCCAATCCACCGGGACTCAGGGGCGGCTTAACTATGGCTACACCTTC. Translation gives CASSQSTGTQGRLNYGYTF.

The rearrangement joins TRBV9 to TRBJ2-5, with TRBD1 as a possible D gene (5 bases). The closer fit of TRBJ2-7 to the DNA end suggests the J call may be wrong. The CDR3 consists of 14 residues. From germline, CDR1 is SGDLS and CDR2 YYNGEE. DNA for the CDR3: TGTGCCAGCAGCGTAGCGGCAGGGCCCCACGAGCAGTACTTC. It encodes CASSVAAGPHEQYF.

The rearrangement links TRBV20-1 to TRBJ2-7, with unresolved D. Trimming took 3 bases from V and 7 from J, leaving 13 bases between them. The germline V gene has CDR1 DFQATT and CDR2 SNEGSKA (reference sequence). This CDR3 is 12 amino acids long. The CDR3 here is CSASTGYNEQYF. The CDR3 DNA reads TGCAGTGCTAGTACCGGATACAATGAGCAGTACTTC.

The rearrangement joins TRBV4-2 to TRBJ2-4; D is perhaps TRBD2 (5 bases). The end of the DNA is better explained by TRBJ2-7, so the J call may be wrong. Germline values: CDR1 LGHNA, CDR2 YNFKEQ. The CDR3 has 14 amino acids. CDR3 loop: CASSQVRLGLEQYF. For the CDR3, the DNA is TGTGCCAGCAGCCAAGTACGGCTCGGACTCGAGCAGTACTTC.

This clonotype was recorded a few times. The rearrangement links TRBV7-2 to TRBJ1-2; D perhaps matches TRBD1 (6 bases). There are 14 residues in the CDR3. Looked up from germline, CDR1 is SGHTA and CDR2 is FQGNSA. Trimming shortened V by 2 bases and J by 8 bases, and 15 bases separated the two germline ends. The CDR3 loop is CASSLWGQPWGYTF. CDR3 in DNA: TGTGCCAGCAGCTTATGGGGGCAGCCTTGGGGCTACACCTTC. Full variable domain (rest looked up from reference TRBV7-2 and TRBJ1-2): GAGVSQSPSNKVTEKGKDVELRCDPISGHTALYWYRQSLGQGLEFLIYFQGNSAPDKSGLPSDRFSAERTGGSVSTLTIQRTQQEDSAVYLCASSLWGQPWGYTFGSGTRLTVV.

V is TRBV4-3 and J is TRBJ2-1, with D perhaps TRBD2 (6 bases). V lost 4 bases, J lost 6 bases, and 19 bases lay in between. The CDR3 sequence is 16 residues long. CDR1 LGHNA and CDR2 YSLEER come from the germline V gene. The CDR3 DNA reads as TGCGCCAGCAGCCTAAACCGGGACTTCGCCGTCAATGAGCAGTTCTTC. Residues: CASSLNRDFAVNEQFF.

The V gene is TRBV6-2 or TRBV6-3, the J gene TRBJ1-2; D is undetermined. Germline CDR1 is MNHEY and CDR2 is SVGEGT. This CDR3 contains 14 residues. The V end lost 2 bases, the J end lost 2 bases, and 9 bases lay between the germline ends. The CDR3 sequence: CASSYVGPNYGYTF. The CDR3 DNA is TGTGCCAGCAGTTACGTCGGTCCCAACTATGGCTACACCTTC.

J is TRBJ2-5 and V is TRBV3-1; 9 nucleotides align to TRBD2. CDR1 is LGHDT, CDR2 YNNKEL, per germline (reference sequence). The CDR3 runs 15 residues. V lost 5 bases, J lost 6 bases, and 10 bases stayed unmatched. This CDR3 is CASSSGGGDLKTQYF. CDR3 nucleotide sequence: TGTGCCAGCAGCTCGGGCGGGGGGGATTTAAAGACCCAGTACTTC.

Of note for this clonotype: Germline is not matched at one junction end, which may reflect a read error. The V gene is TRBV4-2, the J gene TRBJ2-5; 8 bases are a match to TRBD2. The germline V gene has CDR1 LGHNA and CDR2 YNFKEQ. CDR3 length equals 15 residues. The CDR3 sequence is CASNQGTRREETQYF. The CDR3 nucleotides are TGTGCCAGCAACCAAGGGACTAGGCGAGAAGAGACCCAGTACTTC.

The chain combines TRBV12-3 or TRBV12-4 with TRBJ2-5; 8 positions match TRBD1. With V trimmed by 3 bases and J by 7 bases, 13 bases remained unmatched. The CDR3 runs 16 residues. The CDR3 coding sequence is TGTGCCAGCAGTTTTGTTTCGGACAGGGTTCCAGGGACCCAGTACTTC. Residues: CASSFVSDRVPGTQYF.

This clonotype was seen a handful of times. V and J are TRBV7-6 and TRBJ2-1, with TRBD1 matching over 8 bases. Germline V CDR1 and CDR2: SGHVS, FNYEAQ. Trimming removed 7 bases from V and 10 bases from J; junction bases left unmatched: 15. The CDR3 contains 15 residues. CDR3 sequence: CASNTGGLAIKEQFF. The CDR3 DNA is TGTGCCAGCAATACAGGGGGGTTGGCCATAAAGGAGCAGTTCTTC.

This clonotype appeared a few times. The chain joins TRBV12-3 or TRBV12-4 to TRBJ2-7; D call uncertain. The CDR3 has 15 residues. V lost 5 bases and J 1 base, leaving 15 bases between the germline ends. CDR3 sequence: CASSPTAVQSYEQYF. CDR3 sequence (DNA): TGTGCCAGCAGTCCCACAGCCGTACAGTCCTACGAGCAGTACTTC.

The V call is TRBV7-8, the J call TRBJ1-5; D unclear. This CDR3 region has 12 residues. The germline gives CDR1 SGHVS, CDR2 FQNEAQ. Trimming pared 4 bases from V and 6 bases from J, leaving 7 bases between. Here the CDR3 reads CASSSETQPQHF. CDR3 nucleotides: TGTGCCAGCAGCTCAGAGACTCAGCCCCAGCATTTT.

This clonotype turned up a few times. The J gene is TRBJ2-1, the V gene TRBV6-2 or TRBV6-3; 10 positions agree with TRBD1. Germline CDR1 MNHEY, CDR2 SVGEGT. The V segment lost 8 bases and the J segment 4 bases; nucleotides outside the gene matches: 11. CDR3 size: 16 residues. The CDR3 coding sequence is TGTGCCAGCGGCCGGCCGGGACAGGGGATTTACAATGAGCAGTTCTTC. Protein: CASGRPGQGIYNEQFF.

The chain combines TRBV11-2 with TRBJ2-1; D might be TRBD1 or TRBD2, each matching 5 bases. Germline V lookup: CDR1 SGHAT, CDR2 FQNNGV. The CDR3 consists of 13 residues. The V end was cut by 5 bases, the J end by 7 bases, with 12 bases between. CDR3 nucleotides: TGTGCCAGCAGCAATCCGGGACGGAATGAGCAGTTCTTC. This gives the protein CASSNPGRNEQFF. Looking up the rest from reference TRBV11-2 and TRBJ2-1 gives the full variable domain: EAGVAQSPRYKIIEKRQSVAFWCNPISGHATLYWYQQILGQGPKLLIQFQNNGVVDDSQLPKDRFSAERLKGVDSTLKIQPAKLEDSAVYLCASSNPGRNEQFFGPGTRLTVL.

This clonotype was counted between two and nine times. J is TRBJ2-6 and V is TRBV30; D is undetermined. The CDR3 totals 14 residues. CDR1 GTSNPN and CDR2 SVGIG come from the germline V gene (reference sequence). The V end lost 5 bases, the J end lost 0 bases, and 8 bases lay between the germline ends. The chain's CDR3 is CAWSYISGANVLTF. CDR3 sequence (DNA): TGTGCCTGGTCTTACATCTCTGGGGCCAACGTCCTGACTTTC.

V is TRBV7-9 and J is TRBJ1-1; D might be TRBD1 (6 bases). Looked up from germline, CDR1 is SEHNR and CDR2 is FQNEAQ (reference sequence). Trimming pared 5 bases from V and 6 bases from J, leaving 13 bases between. The CDR3 totals 13 residues. The CDR3 loop is CASSPLGAAEAFF. The CDR3 DNA is TGTGCCAGCAGCCCCCTGGGGGCGGCTGAAGCTTTCTTT.